This TCR beta chain was captured by sequencing in a study of cytomegalovirus exposure and HLA in healthy donors. Researchers ran the PCR with 60 Vbeta and 13 Jbeta primers. TCRdb keeps only in-frame clones here, not all; method: immunoSEQ multiplex PCR. The sample data list 150,000 to 200,000 clones. The clonotype comes from a man aged 25 to 40 in good health and CMV-seronegative. The sequenced sample was PBMCs.

This chain's CDR3 is CASSHGVDEQFF. The CDR3 DNA reads as TGTGCCAGCAGCCACGGGGTGGATGAGCAGTTCTTC. This chain connects TRBV5-4 to TRBJ2-1; a possible D gene is TRBD2 (5 bases). Germline V gene lookup returns CDR1 SGHNT and CDR2 YYREEE (reference sequence). V shed 4 bases and J shed 8 bases, with 10 bases lying between them. The CDR3 is 12 amino acids.